This TCR beta chain was documented in a study of long-term antiretroviral therapy in people with HIV. Germline V gene lookup returns CDR1 SGHRS and CDR2 YFSETQ. CDR3 length equals 18 residues. Trimming left V 0 bases short and J 2 bases short, with 20 bases between. Survey-level immunoSEQ v3.0 assays were run. Measured with immunoSEQ multiplex PCR; TCRdb has only the in-frame clones, and not every one. The sample carries tens of thousands of clones, approximately 82% recorded once. In the case of this clone: The target antigen is unknown.

Overall study results and limits: Repertoires with HIV possessed tighter CDR3 length spans than those of controls. Transplant-donor-level diversity was not reached after ART, though diversity increased. Whichever time point was examined, clones expanded before ART dominated the repertoire.

Donors each had at least one pre-ART PBMC sample and at least two post-ART ones. The sample in question was unsorted PBMCs, obtained 2.4 years after starting antiretroviral therapy. The TCR originated in a man in his forties with HIV. The rearrangement links TRBV5-1 to TRBJ2-5, with D possibly matching TRBD1 (6 bases). The CDR3 sequence is CASSLAVLWRGTQETQYF. In nucleotides, the CDR3 is TGCGCCAGCAGCTTGGCCGTCTTGTGGCGAGGGACACAAGAGACCCAGTACTTC.